Below, 8 T cell receptor beta chains from the same sample are listed, as sequenced in a study of CD8 T cells in ankylosing spondylitis (TCRdb year 2017). On the study overall, not on this receptor specifically: Blood from ankylosing spondylitis patients appeared to be characterized by a TCR beta motif composed of roughly eight highly homologous amino acid variants.

Libraries were built with 5' RACE. Data came from an Illumina HiSeq 2500. Through fastp at Q25 and MiXCR, TCRdb rebuilt clones from the public reads, retaining in-frame beta chains. Rows with a matching CDR3 protein are joined into one entry that keeps the most common DNA and genes. The sample table lists roughly 220,000 distinct CDR3 sequences, approximately 20% of them with a count of one. The top ten clonotypes cover about 42% of the sample. No antigen is known for these receptors. The sample comprised blood, either unsorted or a sorted T cell fraction (not recorded which). The origin of the receptors is a male donor with ankylosing spondylitis.

This clonotype was seen a few times. This chain uses TRBV30 with TRBJ2-5; D possibly corresponds to TRBD1 (7 bases). This CDR3 contains 16 residues. V was clipped by 1 base and J by 4 bases, with 19 bases between them. Germline CDR1 is GTSNPN and CDR2 is SVGIG (reference sequence). CDR3 sequence: CAWSGTGGGNLETQYF. The CDR3 nucleotides read TGTGCCTGGAGTGGGACAGGTGGAGGGAATTTAGAGACCCAGTACTTC.

This clonotype was seen only a few times. The chain joins TRBV7-9 to TRBJ2-4; tentatively, D is TRBD1 or TRBD2 (6 bases each). Trimming pared 5 bases from V and 9 bases from J, leaving 20 bases between. CDR3 length: 15 amino acids. Germline values: CDR1 SEHNR, CDR2 FQNEAQ (reference sequence). CDR3 sequence: CASSLGVEGESIQYF. For the CDR3, the DNA is TGTGCCAGCAGCCTAGGGGTGGAGGGGGAGAGCATTCAGTACTTC.

This clonotype was recorded many times. The rearrangement joins TRBV12-3 or TRBV12-4 to TRBJ2-2; 9 bases align to TRBD2. This CDR3 contains 16 residues. The V and J ends lost 6 bases and 4 bases, in that order; junction bases with no gene match: 9. The CDR3 region is CASSLAGLATTGELFF. The CDR3 DNA is TGTGCCAGCAGCCTAGCAGGACTAGCGACCACCGGGGAGCTGTTTTTT.

The rearrangement links TRBV14 to TRBJ1-1; D unclear. CDR3 length: 13 amino acids. V lost 4 bases to trimming and J lost 2 bases, with 8 bases between them. Germline V gene lookup returns CDR1 SGHDN and CDR2 FVKESK. This CDR3 reads CASSRPENTEAFF. Written as DNA, the CDR3 is TGTGCCAGCAGCCGGCCAGAAAACACTGAAGCTTTCTTT.

The chain carries TRBV2 and TRBJ2-5; 10 nucleotides align to TRBD2. Trimming removed 7 bases from V and 2 bases from J; junction bases left unmatched: 13. The germline V gene encodes CDR1 SNHLY and CDR2 FYNNEI. CDR3 size: 17 residues. The CDR3 spells CASNSERGGQRQETQYF. CDR3 nucleotide sequence: TGTGCCAGCAACTCTGAGCGGGGGGGCCAAAGACAAGAGACCCAGTACTTC.

Only a few counts were recorded for this clonotype. The CDR3 loop is CASSSPTARNTEAFF. In nucleotides, the CDR3 is TGTGCCAGCAGTTCCCCCACAGCGCGGAACACTGAAGCTTTCTTT. The genes are TRBV27 and TRBJ1-1; D gene uncertain. V was trimmed by 4 bases and J by 1 base, leaving 13 bases between them. The CDR3 runs to 15 residues. From germline, CDR1 is MNHEY and CDR2 SMNVEV (reference sequence).

This clonotype was recorded many times. The chain links TRBV4-1 to TRBJ2-1, with 8 nucleotides matching TRBD1. The CDR3 has 15 residues. The J segment lost 8 bases and the V segment lost 0 bases, leaving 6 bases of the junction unmatched. Looked up from germline, CDR1 is MGHRA and CDR2 is YSYEKL. CDR3 in amino acids: CASSQEDRDGDEQFF. CDR3 bases: TGCGCCAGCAGCCAAGAGGACAGGGATGGCGATGAGCAGTTCTTC.

This clonotype was detected only a few times. The chain has TRBV4-3 and TRBJ2-5; D possibly corresponds to TRBD2 (5 bases). The ends were cut back, 1 base at V and 5 bases at J, with 14 bases in the middle. CDR1 and CDR2 (germline): LGHNA, YSLEER. The CDR3 length is 15 residues. This chain's CDR3 is CASSQGLAGGETQYF. The CDR3 region has the DNA TGCGCCAGCAGCCAAGGATTGGCGGGCGGTGAGACCCAGTACTTC.